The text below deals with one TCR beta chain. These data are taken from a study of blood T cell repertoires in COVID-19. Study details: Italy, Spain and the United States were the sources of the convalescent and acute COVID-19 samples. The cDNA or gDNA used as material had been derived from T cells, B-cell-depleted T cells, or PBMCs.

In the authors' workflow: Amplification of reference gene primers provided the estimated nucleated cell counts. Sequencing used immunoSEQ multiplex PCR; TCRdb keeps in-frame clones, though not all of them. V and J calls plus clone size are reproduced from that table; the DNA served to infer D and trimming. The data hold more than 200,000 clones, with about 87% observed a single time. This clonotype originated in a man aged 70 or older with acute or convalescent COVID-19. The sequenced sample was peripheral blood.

The CDR3 DNA reads as TGTGCCAGCAGCGTACGGGGGGGTTCTGGAAACACCATATATTTT. Translated: CASSVRGGSGNTIYF. The chain employs TRBV11-3 and TRBJ1-3, with D maybe TRBD1 (5 bases). Trimming removed 5 bases at V and 1 base at J, with 12 bases between. Germline lookup yields CDR1 SGHNT and CDR2 YENEEA. The CDR3 covers 15 residues. Variable domain in full (rest from reference TRBV11-3 and TRBJ1-3): EAGVVQSPRYKIIEKKQPVAFWCNPISGHNTLYWYLQNLGQGPELLIRYENEEAVDDSQLPKDRFSAERLKGVDSTLKIQPAELGDSAVYLCASSVRGGSGNTIYFGEGSWLTVV.